This T cell receptor (beta chain) was documented in a study of OX40 agonist ivuxolimab in advanced cancers. Study information: Earlier treatment with anti-PD-1, anti-PD-L1 or anti-CTLA-4 was permitted, and 35% to 45% had received some.

Generated by immunoSEQ multiplex PCR, the TCRdb table keeps only in-frame clones and is missing some. The sample contains 85,000 to 100,000 clones, about 87% of which appear only once. The CDR3 is made up of 13 amino acids. Trimming shortened V by 3 bases and J by 0 bases, and 8 bases separated the two germline ends. Germline V CDR1 and CDR2: SQVTM, ANQGSEA. The clonotype originates from an adult with an advanced solid tumor such as melanoma, head and neck, liver or kidney cancer. This chain links TRBV29-1 with TRBJ1-1; no definite D call. The starting material was CD4+ or CD8+ T cells sorted from blood, obtained in a trial of the OX40 agonist ivuxolimab. The CDR3 sequence is CSVDFHLNTEAFF. The CDR3, as DNA: TGCAGCGTTGATTTTCATTTGAACACTGAAGCTTTCTTT.